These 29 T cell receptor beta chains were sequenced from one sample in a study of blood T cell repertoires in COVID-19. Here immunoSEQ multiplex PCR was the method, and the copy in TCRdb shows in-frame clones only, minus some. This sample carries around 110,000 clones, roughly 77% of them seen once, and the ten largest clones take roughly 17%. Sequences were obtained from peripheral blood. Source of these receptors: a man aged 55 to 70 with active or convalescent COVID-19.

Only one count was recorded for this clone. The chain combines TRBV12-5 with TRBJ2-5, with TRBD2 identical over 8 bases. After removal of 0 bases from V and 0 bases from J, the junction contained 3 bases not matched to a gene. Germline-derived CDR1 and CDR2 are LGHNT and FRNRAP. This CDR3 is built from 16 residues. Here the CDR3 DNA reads TGTGCTAGTGGTTTGGTTTCTAGCGGGTACCAAGAGACCCAGTACTTC. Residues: CASGLVSSGYQETQYF.

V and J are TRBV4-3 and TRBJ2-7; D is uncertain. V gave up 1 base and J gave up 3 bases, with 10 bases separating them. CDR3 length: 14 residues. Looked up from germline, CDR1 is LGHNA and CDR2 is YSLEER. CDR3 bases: TGCGCCAGCAGCCAAGGTTCTGTTAACTACGAGCAGTACTTC. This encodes CASSQGSVNYEQYF.

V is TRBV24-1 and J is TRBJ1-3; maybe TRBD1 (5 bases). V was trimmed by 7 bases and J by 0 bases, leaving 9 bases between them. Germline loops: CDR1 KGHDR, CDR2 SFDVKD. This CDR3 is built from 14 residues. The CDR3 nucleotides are TGTGCCACCAGAGACAGCCGCTCTGGAAACACCATATATTTT. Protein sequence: CATRDSRSGNTIYF.

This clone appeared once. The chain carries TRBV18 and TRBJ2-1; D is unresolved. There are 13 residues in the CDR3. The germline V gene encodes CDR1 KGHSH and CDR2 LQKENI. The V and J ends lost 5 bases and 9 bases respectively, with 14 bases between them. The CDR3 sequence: CASSAENGGEQFF. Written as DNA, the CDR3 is TGTGCCAGCTCAGCTGAGAACGGTGGTGAGCAGTTCTTC.

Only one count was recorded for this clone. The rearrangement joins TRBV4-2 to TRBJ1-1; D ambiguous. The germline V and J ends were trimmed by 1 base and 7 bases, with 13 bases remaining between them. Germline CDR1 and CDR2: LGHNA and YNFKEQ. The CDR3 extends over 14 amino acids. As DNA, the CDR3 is TGTGCCAGCAGCCAAGGGCGGACTGGGGATGAAGCTTTCTTT. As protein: CASSQGRTGDEAFF.

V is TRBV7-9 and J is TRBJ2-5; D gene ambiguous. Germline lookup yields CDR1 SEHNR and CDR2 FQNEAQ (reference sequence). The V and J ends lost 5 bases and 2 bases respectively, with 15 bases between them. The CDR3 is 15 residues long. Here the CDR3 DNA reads TGTGCCAGCAGCCCCGGTCCTAATCCTCAAGAGACCCAGTACTTC. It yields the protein CASSPGPNPQETQYF.

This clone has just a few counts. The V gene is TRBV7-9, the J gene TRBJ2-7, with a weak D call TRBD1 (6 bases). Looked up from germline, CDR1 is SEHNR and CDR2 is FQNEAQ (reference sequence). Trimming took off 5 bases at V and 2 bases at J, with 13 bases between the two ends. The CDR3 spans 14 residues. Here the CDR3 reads CASSKGQFPYEQYF. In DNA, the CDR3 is TGTGCCAGCAGCAAAGGACAGTTTCCCTACGAGCAGTACTTC.

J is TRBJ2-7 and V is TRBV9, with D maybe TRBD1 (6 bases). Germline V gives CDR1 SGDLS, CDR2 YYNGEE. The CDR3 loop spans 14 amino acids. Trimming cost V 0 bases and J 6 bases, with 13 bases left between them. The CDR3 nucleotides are TGTGCCAGCAGCGTAGGGGGGCTTTCAGGCGAGCAGTACTTC. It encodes CASSVGGLSGEQYF.

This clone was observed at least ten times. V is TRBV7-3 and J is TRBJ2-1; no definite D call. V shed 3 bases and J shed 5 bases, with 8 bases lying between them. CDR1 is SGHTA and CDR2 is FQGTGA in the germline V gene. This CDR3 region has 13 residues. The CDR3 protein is CASSFGGNNEQFF. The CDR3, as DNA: TGTGCCAGCAGCTTTGGCGGTAACAATGAGCAGTTCTTC.

The CDR3 nucleotides read TGTGCCAGCAGCTTCAACGTTCTAGGGGGAACCTCTGGGGCCAACGTCCTGACTTTC. This encodes CASSFNVLGGTSGANVLTF. The chain joins TRBV7-6 to TRBJ2-6; maybe TRBD1 (6 bases). CDR1 and CDR2 (germline): SGHVS, FNYEAQ. Trimming removed 3 bases from V and 0 bases from J, with 18 bases in between. The CDR3 is 19 residues long.

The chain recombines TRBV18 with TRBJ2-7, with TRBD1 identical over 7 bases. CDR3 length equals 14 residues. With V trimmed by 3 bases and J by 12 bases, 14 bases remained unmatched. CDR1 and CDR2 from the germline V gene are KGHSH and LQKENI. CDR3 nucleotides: TGTGCCAGCTCACCCCCTGGGGACAGTAGGGCTGGGTACTTC. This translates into CASSPPGDSRAGYF.

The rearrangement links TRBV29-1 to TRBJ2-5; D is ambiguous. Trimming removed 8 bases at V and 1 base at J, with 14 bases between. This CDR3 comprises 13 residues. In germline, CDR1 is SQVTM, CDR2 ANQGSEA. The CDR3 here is CSSTETIQETQYF. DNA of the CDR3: TGCAGCTCCACTGAAACCATCCAAGAGACCCAGTACTTC. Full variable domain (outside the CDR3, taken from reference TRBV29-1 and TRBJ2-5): SAVISQKPSRDICQRGTSLTIQCQVDSQVTMMFWYRQQPGQSLTLIATANQGSEATYESGFVIDKFPISRPNLTFSTLTVSNMSPEDSSIYLCSSTETIQETQYFGPGTRLLVL.

CDR3 loop: CASSENRGPTYGYTF. The CDR3 DNA reads TGTGCCAGCAGTGAGAACAGGGGGCCCACCTATGGCTACACCTTC. J is TRBJ1-2 and V is TRBV6-4; the match to TRBD1 covers 9 bases. V lost 3 bases and J lost 4; bases outside the gene matches: 6. The CDR3 length is 15 residues. CDR1 is MRHNA, CDR2 SNTAGT, per germline.

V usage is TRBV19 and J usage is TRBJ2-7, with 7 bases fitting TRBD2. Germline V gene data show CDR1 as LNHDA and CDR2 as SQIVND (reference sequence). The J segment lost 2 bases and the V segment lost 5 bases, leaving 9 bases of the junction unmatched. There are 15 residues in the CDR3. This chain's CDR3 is CASSGGDYGTYEQYF. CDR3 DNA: TGTGCCAGTAGTGGGGGGGACTATGGGACCTACGAGCAGTACTTC.

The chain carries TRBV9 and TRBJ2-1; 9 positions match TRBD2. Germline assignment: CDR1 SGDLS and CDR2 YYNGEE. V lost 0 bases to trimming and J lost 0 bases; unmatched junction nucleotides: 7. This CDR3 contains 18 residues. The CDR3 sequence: CASSVGLAGLSSYNEQFF. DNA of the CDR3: TGTGCCAGCAGCGTAGGCCTAGCGGGACTGAGCTCCTACAATGAGCAGTTCTTC.

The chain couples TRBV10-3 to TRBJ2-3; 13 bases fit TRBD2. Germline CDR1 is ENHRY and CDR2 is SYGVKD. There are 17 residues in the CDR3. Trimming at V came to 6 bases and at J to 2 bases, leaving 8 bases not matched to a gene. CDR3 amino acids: CAISRLAGGRDTDTQYF. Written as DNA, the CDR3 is TGTGCCATCAGCCGACTAGCGGGGGGTAGGGACACAGATACGCAGTATTTT.

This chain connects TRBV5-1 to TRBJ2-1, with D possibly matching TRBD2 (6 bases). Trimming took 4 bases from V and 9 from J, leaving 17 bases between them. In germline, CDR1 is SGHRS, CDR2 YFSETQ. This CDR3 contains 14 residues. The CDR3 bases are TGCGCCAGCAGCCAATTTCCAGTCGGGGGTGAGCAGTTCTTC. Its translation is CASSQFPVGGEQFF.

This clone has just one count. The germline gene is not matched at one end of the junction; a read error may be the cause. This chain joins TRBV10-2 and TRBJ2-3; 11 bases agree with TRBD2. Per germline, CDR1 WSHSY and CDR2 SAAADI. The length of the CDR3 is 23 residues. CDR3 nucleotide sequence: TGCGCCAGCACTGAGGTCGGGGGCCCTTCCCCTAGCGGGAGGAGTGGAGGCACAGATACGCAGTATTTT. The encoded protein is CASTEVGGPSPSGRSGGTDTQYF.

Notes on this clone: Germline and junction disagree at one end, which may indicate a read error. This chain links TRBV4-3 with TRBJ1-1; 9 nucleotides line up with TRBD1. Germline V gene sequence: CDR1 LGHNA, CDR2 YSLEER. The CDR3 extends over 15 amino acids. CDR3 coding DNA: TGCCCCAGCAGCCGACCACAGGGGGCGGGCACTGAAGCTTTCTTT. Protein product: CPSSRPQGAGTEAFF.

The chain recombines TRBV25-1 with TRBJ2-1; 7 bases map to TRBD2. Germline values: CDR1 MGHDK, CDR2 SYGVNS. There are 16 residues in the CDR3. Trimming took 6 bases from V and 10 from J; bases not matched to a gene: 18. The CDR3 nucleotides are TGTGCCAGCAGCCCTGGGGCGGGGGAGAGCCCAGGGGAGCAGTTCTTC. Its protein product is CASSPGAGESPGEQFF.

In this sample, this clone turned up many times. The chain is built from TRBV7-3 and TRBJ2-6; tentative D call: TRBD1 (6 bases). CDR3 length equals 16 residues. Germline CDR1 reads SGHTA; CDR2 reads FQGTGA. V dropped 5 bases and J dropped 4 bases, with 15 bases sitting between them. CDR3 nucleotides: TGTGCCAGCAGCCCAAACAGGGCCTCCGGGGCCAACGTCCTGACTTTC. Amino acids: CASSPNRASGANVLTF. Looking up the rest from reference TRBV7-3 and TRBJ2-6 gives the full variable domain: GAGVSQTPSNKVTEKGKYVELRCDPISGHTALYWYRQSLGQGPEFLIYFQGTGAADDSGLPNDRFFAVRPEGSVSTLKIQRTERGDSAVYLCASSPNRASGANVLTFGAGSRLTVL.

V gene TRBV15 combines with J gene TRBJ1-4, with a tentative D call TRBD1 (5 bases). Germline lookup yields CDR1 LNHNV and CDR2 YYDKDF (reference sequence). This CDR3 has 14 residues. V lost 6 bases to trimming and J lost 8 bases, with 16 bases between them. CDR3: CATSDPGGSEKLFF. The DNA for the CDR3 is TGTGCCACCAGTGATCCGGGGGGATCAGAAAAACTGTTTTTT. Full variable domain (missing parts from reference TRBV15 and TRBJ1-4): DAMVIQNPRYQVTQFGKPVTLSCSQTLNHNVMYWYQQKSSQAPKLLFHYYDKDFNNEADTPDNFQSRRPNTSFCFLDIRSPGLGDTAMYLCATSDPGGSEKLFFGSGTQLSVL.

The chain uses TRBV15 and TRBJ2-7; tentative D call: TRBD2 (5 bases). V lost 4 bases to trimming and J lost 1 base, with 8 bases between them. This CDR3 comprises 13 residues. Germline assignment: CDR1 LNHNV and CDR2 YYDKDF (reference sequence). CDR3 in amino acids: CATSKDLSYEQYF. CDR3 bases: TGTGCCACCAGCAAGGACTTGTCCTACGAGCAGTACTTC.

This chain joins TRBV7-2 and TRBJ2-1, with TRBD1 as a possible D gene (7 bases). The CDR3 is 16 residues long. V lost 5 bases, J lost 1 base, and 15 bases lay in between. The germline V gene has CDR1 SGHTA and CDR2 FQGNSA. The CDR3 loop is CASSRSTGTSYNEQFF. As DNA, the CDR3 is TGTGCCAGCAGCCGGTCGACAGGGACTTCCTACAATGAGCAGTTCTTC.

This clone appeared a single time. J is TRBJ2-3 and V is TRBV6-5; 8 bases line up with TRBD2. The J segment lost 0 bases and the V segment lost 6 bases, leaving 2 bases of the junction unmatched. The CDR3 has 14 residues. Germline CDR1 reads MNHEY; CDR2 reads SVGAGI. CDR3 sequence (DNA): TGTGCCAGCAGCGGGGGGGCTAGCACAGATACGCAGTATTTT. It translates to CASSGGASTDTQYF.

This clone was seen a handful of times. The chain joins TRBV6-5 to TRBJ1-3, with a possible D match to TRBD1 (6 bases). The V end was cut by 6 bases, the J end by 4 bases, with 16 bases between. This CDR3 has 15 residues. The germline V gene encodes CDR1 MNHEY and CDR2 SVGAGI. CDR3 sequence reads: CASSAMSGGGNTIYF. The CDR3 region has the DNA TGTGCCAGCAGCGCGATGTCGGGGGGCGGAAACACCATATATTTT.

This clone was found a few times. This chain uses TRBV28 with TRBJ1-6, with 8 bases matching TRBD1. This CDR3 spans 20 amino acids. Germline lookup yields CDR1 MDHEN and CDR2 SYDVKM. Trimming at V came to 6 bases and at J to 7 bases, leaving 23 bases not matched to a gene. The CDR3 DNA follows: TGTGCCAGCAGAACTTTTGATTCGGCCCGGACAGGGAGGATGAATTCACCCCTCCACTTT. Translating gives CASRTFDSARTGRMNSPLHF.

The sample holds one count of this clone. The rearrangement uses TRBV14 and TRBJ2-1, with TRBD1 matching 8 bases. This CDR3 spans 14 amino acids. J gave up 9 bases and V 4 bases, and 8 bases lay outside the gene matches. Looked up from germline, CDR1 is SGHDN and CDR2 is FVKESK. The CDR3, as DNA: TGTGCCAGCAGCCCCTGGACAGGGTTCGGTGAGCAGTTCTTC. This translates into CASSPWTGFGEQFF.

CDR3 amino acids: CASSGTPQETQYF. CDR3 DNA: TGTGCCAGCAGCGGGACACCCCAAGAGACCCAGTACTTC. The chain is built from TRBV5-5 and TRBJ2-5; perhaps TRBD1 as D (6 bases). The CDR3 loop spans 13 amino acids. Germline V gene sequence: CDR1 SGHKS, CDR2 YYEKEE (reference sequence). Between the trimmed V and J ends, which lost 4 bases and 1 base, there was a span of 8 bases. The full variable domain, with the rest looked up from reference TRBV5-5 and TRBJ2-5, is DAGVTQSPTHLIKTRGQQVTLRCSPISGHKSVSWYQQVLGQGPQFIFQYYEKEERGRGNFPDRFSARQFPNYSSELNVNALLLGDSALYLCASSGTPQETQYFGPGTRLLVL.